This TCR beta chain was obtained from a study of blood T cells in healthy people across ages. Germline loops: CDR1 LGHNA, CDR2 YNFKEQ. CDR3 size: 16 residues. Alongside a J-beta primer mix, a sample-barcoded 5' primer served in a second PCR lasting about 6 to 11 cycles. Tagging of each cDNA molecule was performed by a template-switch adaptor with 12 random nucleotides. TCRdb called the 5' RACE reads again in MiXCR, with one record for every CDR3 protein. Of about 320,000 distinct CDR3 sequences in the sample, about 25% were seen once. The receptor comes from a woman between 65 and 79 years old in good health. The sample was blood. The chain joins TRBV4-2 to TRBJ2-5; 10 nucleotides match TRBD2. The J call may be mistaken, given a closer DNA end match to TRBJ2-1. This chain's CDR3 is CASSRGWPSGSNEQFF. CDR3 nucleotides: TGTGCCAGCAGCCGAGGGTGGCCTAGCGGGAGCAATGAGCAGTTCTTC.